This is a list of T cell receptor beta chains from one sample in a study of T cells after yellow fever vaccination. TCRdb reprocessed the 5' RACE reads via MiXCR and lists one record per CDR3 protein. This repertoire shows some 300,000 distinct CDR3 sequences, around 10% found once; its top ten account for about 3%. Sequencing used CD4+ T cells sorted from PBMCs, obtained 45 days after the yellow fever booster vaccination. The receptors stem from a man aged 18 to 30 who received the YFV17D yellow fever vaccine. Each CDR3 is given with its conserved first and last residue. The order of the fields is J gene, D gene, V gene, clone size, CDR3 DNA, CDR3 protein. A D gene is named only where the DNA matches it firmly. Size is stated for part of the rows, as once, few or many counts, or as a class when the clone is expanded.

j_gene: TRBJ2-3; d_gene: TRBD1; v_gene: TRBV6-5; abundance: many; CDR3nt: TGTGCCAGCCGCGACAGGGGGCTTCGCACAGATACGCAGTATTTT; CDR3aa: CASRDRGLRTDTQYF
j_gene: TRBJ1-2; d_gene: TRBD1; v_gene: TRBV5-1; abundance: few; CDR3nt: TGCGCCAGCGGGTCAGGGGGTTTCGACTATGGCTACACCTTC; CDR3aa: CASGSGGFDYGYTF
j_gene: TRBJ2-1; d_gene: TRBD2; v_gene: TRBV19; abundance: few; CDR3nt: TGTGCCAGTAGTGGGACTAGTCAAAATGAGCAGTTCTTC; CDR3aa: CASSGTSQNEQFF
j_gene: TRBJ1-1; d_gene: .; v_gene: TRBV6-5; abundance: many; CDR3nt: TGTGCCAGCAGTTACTCGAAATGGGGAAACACTGAAGCTTTCTTT; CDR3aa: CASSYSKWGNTEAFF
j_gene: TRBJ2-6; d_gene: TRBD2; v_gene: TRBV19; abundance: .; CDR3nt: TGTGCCAGTAGTATGGCGGGGGGCTCTGGGGCCAACGTCCTGACTTTC; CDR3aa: CASSMAGGSGANVLTF
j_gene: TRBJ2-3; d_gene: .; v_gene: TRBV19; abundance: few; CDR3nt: TGTGCCAGTAGTATAGGTCTTGAACAGAGCCTTCGAGATACGCAGTATTTT; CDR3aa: CASSIGLEQSLRDTQYF
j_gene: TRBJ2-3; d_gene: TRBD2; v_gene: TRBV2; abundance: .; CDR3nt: TGTGCCAGCAGTATAGCGGGGGCTGGAGATACGCAGTATTTT; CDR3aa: CASSIAGAGDTQYF
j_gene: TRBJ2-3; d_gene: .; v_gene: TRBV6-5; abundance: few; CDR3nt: TGTGCCAGCAGTCAGCCGGGGGTTACAGATACGCAGTATTTT; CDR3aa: CASSQPGVTDTQYF
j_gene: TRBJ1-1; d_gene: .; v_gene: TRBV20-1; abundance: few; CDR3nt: TGCAGTGTATACGGGCCGAACACTGAAGCTTTCTTT; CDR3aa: CSVYGPNTEAFF
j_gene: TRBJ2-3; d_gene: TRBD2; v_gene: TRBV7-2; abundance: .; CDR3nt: TGTGCCAGCAGCTTAGGGGCAGCAGCGGGGGGCACAGATACGCAGTATTTT; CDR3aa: CASSLGAAAGGTDTQYF
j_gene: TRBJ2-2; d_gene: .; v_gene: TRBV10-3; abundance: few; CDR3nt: TGTGCCATCAGTGGTGTACAGGCCGGGGAGCTGTTTTTT; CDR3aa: CAISGVQAGELFF
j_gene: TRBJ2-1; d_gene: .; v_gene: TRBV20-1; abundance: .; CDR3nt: TGCAGTGCTAGGGCAGCACTCCAGTTCTACAATGAGCAGTTCTTC; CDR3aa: CSARAALQFYNEQFF
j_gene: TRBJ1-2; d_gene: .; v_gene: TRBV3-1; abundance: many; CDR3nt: TGTGCCAGCAGCCAGGCCACCCAAAGCTACACCTTC; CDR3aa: CASSQATQSYTF
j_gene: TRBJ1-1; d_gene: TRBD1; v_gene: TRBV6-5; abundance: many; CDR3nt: TGTGCCAGCAGTCGACAGGGCGTAGAAGCTTTCTTT; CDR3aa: CASSRQGVEAFF
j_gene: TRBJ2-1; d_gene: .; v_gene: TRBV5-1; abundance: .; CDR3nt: TGCGCCAGCAGCTTGGGTTCTGGGGAGCAGTTCTTC; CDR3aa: CASSLGSGEQFF
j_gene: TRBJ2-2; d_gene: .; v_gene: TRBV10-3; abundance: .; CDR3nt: TGTGCCATCAGTGAAAGAGGAACCGGGGAGCTGTTTTTT; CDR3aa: CAISERGTGELFF
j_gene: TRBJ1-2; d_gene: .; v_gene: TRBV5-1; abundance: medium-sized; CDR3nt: TGCGCCAGCTCGAGGACACCTGATGGCTACACCTTC; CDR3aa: CASSRTPDGYTF
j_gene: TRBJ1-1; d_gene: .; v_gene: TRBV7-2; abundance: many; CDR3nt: TGTGCCAGCAGCTTAGGGACGCTGCGCGTGAACACTGAAGCTTTCTTT; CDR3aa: CASSLGTLRVNTEAFF
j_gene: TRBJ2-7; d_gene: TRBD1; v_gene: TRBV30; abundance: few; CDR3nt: TGTGCCTGGGATGCCACGACAGGGCTGGAGCAGTACTTC; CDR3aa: CAWDATTGLEQYF
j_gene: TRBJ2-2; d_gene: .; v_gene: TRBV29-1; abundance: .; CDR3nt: TGCAGCGGTGGGGATAGACCCACCGGGGAGCTGTTTTTT; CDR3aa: CSGGDRPTGELFF
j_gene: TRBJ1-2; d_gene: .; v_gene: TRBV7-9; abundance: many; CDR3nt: TGTGCCAGCAGCAACCACGAGGCGGACGGCTACACCTTC; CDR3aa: CASSNHEADGYTF
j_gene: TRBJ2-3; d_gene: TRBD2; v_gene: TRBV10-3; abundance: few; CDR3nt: TGTGCCATCAGGGCGACTAGCGGGGAAACGGATACGCAGTATTTT; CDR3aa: CAIRATSGETDTQYF
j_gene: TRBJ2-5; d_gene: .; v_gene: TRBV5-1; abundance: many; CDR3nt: TGCGCCAGCAGCTGGGGGGGCGAAGAGACCCAGTACTTC; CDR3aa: CASSWGGEETQYF
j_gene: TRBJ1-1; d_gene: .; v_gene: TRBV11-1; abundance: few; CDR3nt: TGTGCCAGCAGCCCCCGAATAAGGTCTGAAGCTTTCTTT; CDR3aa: CASSPRIRSEAFF
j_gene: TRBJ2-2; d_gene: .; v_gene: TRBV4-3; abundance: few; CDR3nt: TGCGCCAGCAGCCACCGCGCCAGGAACCGGGAGCTGTTTTTT; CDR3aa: CASSHRARNRELFF
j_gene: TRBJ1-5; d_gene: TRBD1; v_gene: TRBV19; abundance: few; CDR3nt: TGTGCCAGTCAGGGGGAGCGCAATCAGCCCCAGCATTTT; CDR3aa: CASQGERNQPQHF
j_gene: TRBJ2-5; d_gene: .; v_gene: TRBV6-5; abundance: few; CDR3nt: TGTGCCAGCAGTTACTCCGCTGAGACCCAGTACTTC; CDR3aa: CASSYSAETQYF
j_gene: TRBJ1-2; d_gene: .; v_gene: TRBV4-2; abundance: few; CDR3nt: TGTGCCAGCAGCCGAGACCCCAGCCCCAGGGGTAGCAGTGGCTACACCTTC; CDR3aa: CASSRDPSPRGSSGYTF
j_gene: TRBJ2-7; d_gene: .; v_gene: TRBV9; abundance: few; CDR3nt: TGTGCCAGCAGCGTAGCCCCCGGGGGTTCCTACGAGCAGTACTTC; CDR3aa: CASSVAPGGSYEQYF
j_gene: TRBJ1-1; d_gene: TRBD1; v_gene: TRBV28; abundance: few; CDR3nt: TGTGCCAGCAGTGCGGGTAGGGGGCGTGAAGCTTTCTTT; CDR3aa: CASSAGRGREAFF
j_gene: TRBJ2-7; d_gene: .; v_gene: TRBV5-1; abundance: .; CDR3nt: TGCGCCAGCAGCTTCACAGGGGACTTCTCCTACGAGCAGTACTTC; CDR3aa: CASSFTGDFSYEQYF
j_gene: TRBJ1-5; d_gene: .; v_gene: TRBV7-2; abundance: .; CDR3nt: TGTGCCAGCAGCCCACTTGGATCACCGCCCCAGCATTTT; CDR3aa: CASSPLGSPPQHF
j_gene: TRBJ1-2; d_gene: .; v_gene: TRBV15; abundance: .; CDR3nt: TGTGCCACCAGCCGAGAAGGGGCGCAGATCTATGGCTACACCTTC; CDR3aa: CATSREGAQIYGYTF
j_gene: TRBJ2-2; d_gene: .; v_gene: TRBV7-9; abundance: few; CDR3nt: TGTGCCAGCAGCTCCCGGTACACCGGGGAGCTGTTTTTT; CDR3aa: CASSSRYTGELFF
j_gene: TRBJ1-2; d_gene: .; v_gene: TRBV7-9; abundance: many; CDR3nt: TGTGCCAGCAGCTACGGCTCCGGGACCACTATCGAGACCTATGGCTACACCTTC; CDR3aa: CASSYGSGTTIETYGYTF
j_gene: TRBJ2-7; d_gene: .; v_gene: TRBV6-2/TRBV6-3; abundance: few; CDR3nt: TGTGCCAGCAGGCCAGCAGGGCAGGCCCGCGAGCAGTACTTC; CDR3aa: CASRPAGQAREQYF
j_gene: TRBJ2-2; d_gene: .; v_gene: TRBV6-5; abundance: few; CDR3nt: TGTGCCAGCAGTTACCAAGGGGCGGGCACCGGGGAGCTGTTTTTT; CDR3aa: CASSYQGAGTGELFF